These 25 T cell receptor beta chains were sequenced from one sample in a study of T-cell reconstitution after alpha-beta-depleted transplantation in children. Unique molecular identifiers were used in preparing the TCRbeta library. One entry per CDR3 protein, called by TCRdb with MiXCR from the PCR reads. The table has hundreds of thousands of distinct CDR3 sequences, roughly 15% seen once. The sequences come from PBMCs, mostly from graft donor cells, collected 360 days after TCRalphabeta/CD19-depleted stem cell transplant. The receptors stem from a male patient under 18 who had a stem cell transplant for acute lymphoblastic leukemia, so the T cells may come from the graft donor.

This clonotype was observed a few times. This chain joins TRBV5-1 and TRBJ2-3; a possible D gene is TRBD2 (6 bases). The CDR3 is 11 amino acids. Looked up from germline, CDR1 is SGHRS and CDR2 is YFSETQ. Trimming stripped 8 bases from V and 5 bases from J, with 9 bases between. The DNA of the CDR3 is TGCGCCAGGGGACTCCAAGATACGCAGTATTTT. It codes for CARGLQDTQYF. Full variable domain (outside the CDR3, taken from reference TRBV5-1 and TRBJ2-3): KAGVTQTPRYLIKTRGQQVTLSCSPISGHRSVSWYQQTPGQGLQFLFEYFSETQRNKGNFPGRFSGRQFSNSRSEMNVSTLELGDSALYLCARGLQDTQYFGPGTRLTVL.

This chain joins TRBV5-6 and TRBJ1-4; D is undetermined. Germline V gives CDR1 SGHDT, CDR2 YYEEEE. The CDR3 sequence is 12 residues long. V lost 4 bases, J lost 15 bases, and 16 bases lay in between. The CDR3 loop is CASSGSSPLMFF. CDR3 nucleotides: TGTGCCAGCAGCGGCTCGTCTCCCTTGATGTTTTTT.

The J gene is TRBJ2-3, the V gene TRBV29-1; possible D gene TRBD1, 5 bases. The CDR3 has 15 residues. Trimming left V 0 bases short and J 0 bases short, with 10 bases between. The germline V gene encodes CDR1 SQVTM and CDR2 ANQGSEA. CDR3 loop: CSVEDRGKSTDTQYF. DNA for the CDR3: TGCAGCGTTGAAGATAGGGGCAAAAGCACAGATACGCAGTATTTT.

The rearrangement uses TRBV20-1 and TRBJ2-7, with 10 bases lining up with TRBD2. The CDR3 is 12 residues long. The V gene end was trimmed by 4 bases and the J gene end by 4 bases; junction bases not matched to a gene: 1. Germline CDR1 and CDR2: DFQATT and SNEGSKA (reference sequence). CDR3 coding DNA: TGCAGTGCTAAGGGACTAGCGTACGAGCAGTACTTC. The encoded protein is CSAKGLAYEQYF.

V usage is TRBV7-8 and J usage is TRBJ1-1, with 7 bases matching TRBD1. The V and J ends lost 4 bases and 2 bases, in that order; junction bases with no gene match: 10. The CDR3 has 16 amino acids. Germline V gene data show CDR1 as SGHVS and CDR2 as FQNEAQ. Here the CDR3 DNA reads TGTGCCAGCAGCTCCCGGACAGGAACCCCCAACACTGAAGCTTTCTTT. Protein: CASSSRTGTPNTEAFF.

There are a few counts of this clonotype. This chain joins TRBV4-1 and TRBJ2-1, with a tentative D call TRBD2 (6 bases). The length of the CDR3 is 15 residues. Trimming shortened V by 1 base and J by 6 bases, and 13 bases separated the two germline ends. CDR1 MGHRA and CDR2 YSYEKL come from the germline V gene. The CDR3 protein is CASSQGGRGTNEQFF. The CDR3, as DNA: TGCGCCAGCAGCCAAGGTGGGCGGGGCACCAATGAGCAGTTCTTC.

In this sample, this clonotype turned up many times. CDR3 sequence: CSVPGQGVYEQYF. CDR3 coding DNA: TGCAGCGTCCCGGGACAGGGAGTTTACGAGCAGTACTTC. The J gene is TRBJ2-7, the V gene TRBV29-1; 9 bases line up with TRBD1. Germline V gives CDR1 SQVTM, CDR2 ANQGSEA. V lost 6 bases and J lost 4; bases outside the gene matches: 7. The CDR3 runs to 13 residues.

This clonotype has a count of ten or more. The V gene is TRBV10-3, the J gene TRBJ2-7; 7 positions match TRBD1. CDR3 size: 14 residues. Germline V gene sequence: CDR1 ENHRY, CDR2 SYGVKD. V gave up 8 bases and J gave up 3 bases; unmatched junction bases: 10. The DNA for the CDR3 is TGTGCCATCCGACCGGGGCAGGGGGACTACGAGCAGTACTTC. Translation gives CAIRPGQGDYEQYF.

The rearrangement links TRBV27 to TRBJ2-7; D possibly matches TRBD1 or TRBD2 (5 bases each). Trimming pared 5 bases from V and 2 bases from J, leaving 13 bases between. Germline V CDR1 and CDR2: MNHEY, SMNVEV (reference sequence). CDR3 length: 14 amino acids. The CDR3 loop is CASSAGTPAYEQYF. The DNA of the CDR3 is TGTGCCAGCAGTGCCGGGACGCCTGCCTACGAGCAGTACTTC.

The chain recombines TRBV20-1 with TRBJ2-3, with 11 bases matching TRBD2. Germline lookup yields CDR1 DFQATT and CDR2 SNEGSKA (reference sequence). The length of the CDR3 is 14 residues. The V gene end was trimmed by 3 bases and the J gene end by 8 bases; junction bases not matched to a gene: 7. The CDR3 nucleotides are TGCAGTGCTAGTTTACTAGCGGGAGTAGGTACGCAGTATTTT. The encoded protein is CSASLLAGVGTQYF.

This clonotype was counted many times. This rearrangement joins TRBV7-3 to TRBJ2-1; TRBD2 aligns across 8 bases. Losses at the gene ends were 5 bases for V and 8 bases for J; bases not matched to a gene: 5. The CDR3 spans 13 residues. Germline V CDR1 and CDR2: SGHTA, FQGTGA. CDR3 loop: CASSPGLADEQFF. The CDR3 region has the DNA TGTGCCAGCAGCCCAGGACTAGCCGATGAGCAGTTCTTC.

This clonotype appeared a few times. This chain joins TRBV5-6 and TRBJ2-1; D might be TRBD1 or TRBD2, each matching 5 bases. V lost 4 bases and J 7 bases, leaving 12 bases between the germline ends. The CDR3 loop spans 13 amino acids. CDR1 and CDR2 from the germline V gene are SGHDT and YYEEEE. The DNA of the CDR3 is TGTGCCAGCAGCCGGGACCCCCGGAATGAGCAGTTCTTC. It is translated as CASSRDPRNEQFF.

The V call is TRBV5-1, the J call TRBJ2-5; 9 nucleotides line up with TRBD1. This CDR3 contains 14 residues. V was pared by 6 bases and J by 5 bases, with 8 bases of the junction left unmatched. Germline CDR1 reads SGHRS; CDR2 reads YFSETQ. The CDR3 loop is CASNVDRGGETQYF. CDR3 in DNA: TGCGCCAGCAACGTGGACAGGGGAGGTGAGACCCAGTACTTC.

This clonotype has a handful of counts. The J gene is TRBJ1-6, the V gene TRBV6-5, with D perhaps TRBD1 (6 bases). The ends were cut back, 0 bases at V and 7 bases at J, with 16 bases in the middle. Per germline, CDR1 MNHEY and CDR2 SVGAGI. This CDR3 contains 17 residues. The DNA of the CDR3 is TGTGCCAGCAGTTACTCTGTCGGGGGCTCTAGGAATTCACCCCTCCACTTT. It codes for CASSYSVGGSRNSPLHF.

This chain links TRBV30 with TRBJ1-1; D remains ambiguous. The CDR3 spans 12 residues. The V gene's germline CDR1 is GTSNPN and CDR2 SVGIG (reference sequence). V lost 0 bases and J lost 4, with 6 bases in between. CDR3 loop: CAWSVVGTEAFF. CDR3 nucleotide sequence: TGTGCCTGGAGTGTGGTCGGCACTGAAGCTTTCTTT.

The genes are TRBV18 and TRBJ2-2; D might be TRBD1 (5 bases). Trimming cost V 3 bases and J 2 bases, with 13 bases left between them. Germline V gene sequence: CDR1 KGHSH, CDR2 LQKENI. The CDR3 totals 16 residues. The chain's CDR3 is CASSPNRNPNTGELFF. The CDR3 DNA is TGTGCCAGCTCACCTAACAGGAACCCTAACACCGGGGAGCTGTTTTTT. The full variable domain, completed using reference TRBV18 and TRBJ2-2, is NAGVMQNPRHLVRRRGQEARLRCSPMKGHSHVYWYRQLPEEGLKFMVYLQKENIIDESGMPKERFSAEFPKEGPSILRIQQVVRGDSAAYFCASSPNRNPNTGELFFGEGSRLTVL.

In this sample, this clonotype turned up a few times. The chain couples TRBV9 to TRBJ1-6, with D tentatively TRBD1 (6 bases). The CDR3 sequence is 15 residues long. The germline V gene encodes CDR1 SGDLS and CDR2 YYNGEE. Trimming took off 4 bases at V and 7 bases at J, with 15 bases between the two ends. This chain's CDR3 is CASSSRQDQNSPLHF. Here the CDR3 DNA reads TGTGCCAGCAGCTCCCGACAGGATCAGAATTCACCCCTCCACTTT.

This clonotype was detected many times. This chain uses TRBV29-1 with TRBJ2-3; TRBD2 is a possible D gene (6 bases). Germline V gives CDR1 SQVTM, CDR2 ANQGSEA. The CDR3 is 15 residues long. Trimming took off 7 bases at V and 5 bases at J, with 22 bases between the two ends. In DNA form, the CDR3 reads TGCAGCGCCCCGGACTACCCGGGGGTAGGAGATACGCAGTATTTT. Translating gives CSAPDYPGVGDTQYF.

The V gene is TRBV10-3, the J gene TRBJ2-1, with 12 positions matching TRBD2. Germline V gene sequence: CDR1 ENHRY, CDR2 SYGVKD. V was pared by 6 bases and J by 7 bases, with 4 bases of the junction left unmatched. CDR3 size: 14 residues. The CDR3 region is CAISGTSGLNEQFF. CDR3 coding DNA: TGTGCCATCAGCGGGACTAGCGGGCTAAATGAGCAGTTCTTC.

The genes are TRBV20-1 and TRBJ2-5, with 9 bases aligning to TRBD1. CDR3 length: 13 amino acids. V lost 3 bases, J lost 3 bases, and 2 bases stayed unmatched. Germline V gene sequence: CDR1 DFQATT, CDR2 SNEGSKA (reference sequence). The CDR3 DNA reads as TGCAGTGCTAGCCGGGACAGGGAAGAGACCCAGTACTTC. It codes for CSASRDREETQYF.

There are many counts of this clonotype. Germline and junction disagree at one end, which may indicate a read error. The V and J genes are TRBV5-1 and TRBJ2-3; possibly TRBD1 for D (5 bases). CDR1 is SGHRS, CDR2 YFSETQ, per germline. The CDR3 consists of 13 residues. The DNA for the CDR3 is TGTGCCAGCAGCCTACAGGGCACAGATACGCAGTATTTT. Translation: CASSLQGTDTQYF.

This clonotype was detected a few times. The rearrangement uses TRBV14 and TRBJ2-1; TRBD1 aligns across 7 bases. Trimming at V came to 0 bases and at J to 5 bases, leaving 13 bases not matched to a gene. Looked up from germline, CDR1 is SGHDN and CDR2 is FVKESK. The CDR3 consists of 18 residues. CDR3 bases: TGTGCCAGCAGCCAAGAGGACGGTTGGACAGGTTGGAACAATGAGCAGTTCTTC. Residues: CASSQEDGWTGWNNEQFF.

There are many counts of this clonotype. The CDR3 spells CSVEEGSGRRFQYF. The DNA for the CDR3 is TGCAGCGTTGAAGAGGGTAGCGGGAGAAGGTTCCAGTACTTC. The rearrangement joins TRBV29-1 to TRBJ2-4, with 9 nucleotides matching TRBD2. Trimming cost V 0 bases and J 13 bases; bases outside gene matches: 10. The CDR3 runs 14 residues. Germline lookup yields CDR1 SQVTM and CDR2 ANQGSEA.

The chain joins TRBV5-1 to TRBJ2-1; 8 bases are shared with TRBD2. The CDR3 totals 15 residues. The germline CDR1 and CDR2 sequences are SGHRS and YFSETQ. J gave up 4 bases and V 3 bases, and 6 bases lay outside the gene matches. The CDR3, as DNA: TGCGCCAGCAGCTACGTAGCGGGGATATACAATGAGCAGTTCTTC. Protein product: CASSYVAGIYNEQFF.

This chain uses TRBV10-1 with TRBJ2-3, with TRBD2 matching 12 bases. The V and J ends lost 2 bases and 4 bases, in that order; junction bases with no gene match: 19. Germline V gene data show CDR1 as WNHNN and CDR2 as SYGVQD (reference sequence). CDR3 length: 21 residues. In DNA, the CDR3 is TGCGCCAGCAGTGAGCGCCTCGGACTAGCGGGATCACGAGGGAGCGCAGATACGCAGTATTTT. Translation gives CASSERLGLAGSRGSADTQYF.